The entry below gives a single TCR beta chain sequence along with its context. The antigen is unknown. Germline-derived CDR1 and CDR2 are MNHEY and SVGEGT. V lost 0 bases, J lost 1 base, and 9 bases lay in between. CDR3 size: 15 residues. All of the donors were Caucasians in good health. Template switching introduced a universal primer site, and the cDNA bore unique molecular identifiers. In TCRdb, the 5' RACE reads were re-called with MiXCR into one record per CDR3 protein. The table includes hundreds of thousands of distinct CDR3 sequences, 7.1% detected once. The data are from a study of identical twins. General study points: Abundant beta clonotypes from cord blood bore fewer insertions; memory repertoires lacked this pattern.

This sample was shared with a second study, whose subject was yellow fever vaccine responses in identical twins. Turning to that study: In identical twins, vaccine T cell responses appeared partly shared and partly individual.

The gene calls are TRBV6-2 or TRBV6-3 and TRBJ2-5; D is uncertain. The specimen sequenced was PBMCs. The sequence was obtained from a woman between 18 and 30 years old in good health. CDR3 in amino acids: CASSYSPLRQETQYF. CDR3 DNA: TGTGCCAGCAGTTACTCGCCCCTCCGCCAAGAGACCCAGTACTTC.